This TCR beta chain was recorded in a study of T cells expressing NK-cell markers. Comment on this clonotype: Its matching antigen is unknown.

Germline V gene data show CDR1 as MNHEY and CDR2 as SVGAGI. The CDR3 has 19 amino acids. Study results and limitations: In 5 to 7 donors, dominant CD3+CD56+NKG2C+ clones formed roughly 1.0-7.0% of CD8+ cells. It is unclear if expanded NKG2C-expressing clones target HCMV antigens. These clonotypes, the leaders elsewhere, also led the CD3+CD56-NKG2C+ fraction in four donors.

The authors generated TCR beta cDNA through 5'RACE template switching with UMIs. TCRdb reworked the 5' RACE reads into one entry per CDR3 protein, no DNA. The specimen's table records about 390,000 distinct CDR3 sequences. The chain carries TRBV6-5 and TRBJ2-4; absent DNA, TCRdb's TRBD1 call cannot be checked. The TCR comes from a woman between 50 and 59 years old in good health. Sequencing used blood T cells: a sorted CD56 or NKG2C T cell subset, CD4+ or CD8+ T cells, or bulk PBMC T cells (not recorded which). The CDR3 spells CASSSRTPQIGGSKNIQYF.